These 12 T cell receptor beta chains originate from one sample sequenced in a study of T cell responses to AZD1222 COVID-19 vaccine. Only in-frame clones appear in the TCRdb table, and some are missing; sequencing was by immunoSEQ multiplex PCR. The repertoire holds approximately 160,000 clones, with 88% as singletons. The material was peripheral blood, obtained on day 0 of AZD1222 vaccination. The receptors shown here come from an adult in good health.

V and J are TRBV30 and TRBJ2-1, with D possibly TRBD2 on 5 matching bases. Per the germline V gene, CDR1 is GTSNPN and CDR2 is SVGIG (reference sequence). The V gene lost 3 bases and the J gene lost 3 bases, with 12 bases spanning the gap. This CDR3 spans 14 amino acids. The CDR3 DNA is TGTGCCTGGAGACAGCGGCCCTTCTACAATGAGCAGTTCTTC. Amino acid sequence: CAWRQRPFYNEQFF.

This chain links TRBV7-2 with TRBJ2-7, with TRBD2 identical over 12 bases. Germline assignment: CDR1 SGHTA and CDR2 FQGNSA. J lost 7 bases, V lost 7 bases, and 11 bases had no gene match. CDR3 length equals 15 residues. The CDR3 coding sequence is TGTGCCAGCAACCCCCTAGCGGGAGGGACATGGGAGCAGTACTTC. It translates to CASNPLAGGTWEQYF.

This sequence joins TRBV7-2 and TRBJ2-5; D gene ambiguous. Trimming cost V 4 bases and J 5 bases, with 14 bases left between them. This CDR3 has 14 amino acids. Germline V gives CDR1 SGHTA, CDR2 FQGNSA. The CDR3 DNA is TGTGCCAGCAGCTCCTCATCCTTGGTCGAGACCCAGTACTTC. Translating gives CASSSSSLVETQYF.

The chain links TRBV7-2 to TRBJ2-3; D tentatively fits TRBD1 or TRBD2 (5 bases each). CDR1 is SGHTA and CDR2 is FQGNSA in the germline V gene. This CDR3 spans 13 amino acids. The V gene lost 8 bases and the J gene lost 4 bases, with 13 bases spanning the gap. The CDR3 DNA sequence: TGTGCCAGCGAACGACGGGGCTCAGATACGCAGTATTTT. It codes for CASERRGSDTQYF.

This rearrangement joins TRBV7-3 to TRBJ2-7; TRBD2 aligns across 7 bases. This CDR3 is built from 15 residues. Germline V gene sequence: CDR1 SGHTA, CDR2 FQGTGA. With V trimmed by 3 bases and J by 6 bases, 11 bases remained unmatched. CDR3: CASSLTLAGASEQYF. CDR3 bases: TGTGCCAGCAGCTTGACACTTGCGGGAGCGTCCGAGCAGTACTTC.

The gene calls are TRBV9 and TRBJ2-3; TRBD2 might be the D (5 bases). The V end was cut by 4 bases, the J end by 5 bases, with 17 bases between. The CDR3 spans 15 residues. Germline values: CDR1 SGDLS, CDR2 YYNGEE. The CDR3 DNA sequence: TGTGCCAGCAGCCCCAGCGCTGGGAGTATAGATACGCAGTATTTT. As protein: CASSPSAGSIDTQYF.

This chain uses TRBV24-1 with TRBJ1-5; perhaps TRBD1 as D (5 bases). CDR3 size: 16 residues. The V gene's germline CDR1 is KGHDR and CDR2 SFDVKD. V lost 2 bases, J lost 3 bases, and 13 bases lay in between. The CDR3 region is CATSDSRGGSNQPQHF. The CDR3 region has the DNA TGTGCCACCAGTGATTCCCGGGGGGGTTCCAATCAGCCCCAGCATTTT.

J is TRBJ2-7 and V is TRBV19; 9 bases are shared with TRBD2. The CDR3 has 14 amino acids. Germline lookup yields CDR1 LNHDA and CDR2 SQIVND (reference sequence). V gave up 5 bases and J gave up 3 bases; unmatched junction bases: 5. CDR3 DNA: TGTGCCAGTAGTGTTCTAGCGGGGTTCTACGAGCAGTACTTC. Translation gives CASSVLAGFYEQYF.

V is TRBV2 and J is TRBJ1-5; D is undetermined. CDR3 length: 15 amino acids. Trimming removed 1 base from V and 2 bases from J, with 9 bases in between. Germline-derived CDR1 and CDR2 are SNHLY and FYNNEI. The CDR3 region has the DNA TGTGCCAGCAGTGAAGGTCTTCGGGGCAATCAGCCCCAGCATTTT. Translation: CASSEGLRGNQPQHF.

The chain links TRBV30 to TRBJ1-1; TRBD1 agrees at 8 bases. Germline trimming cut 1 base from V and 7 bases from J; bases unmatched to any gene: 11. Germline CDR1 GTSNPN, CDR2 SVGIG (reference sequence). This CDR3 has 15 amino acids. CDR3 sequence (DNA): TGTGCCTGGAGTGCAGGGGGCGCCCGACAGGGTGAAGCTTTCTTT. Its protein is CAWSAGGARQGEAFF.

In its sample, this clone was seen a few times. The chain joins TRBV6-5 to TRBJ2-7; 9 bases are a match to TRBD2. The junction had 2 bases not matched to a gene; V was cut back by 8 bases and J by 0 bases. Germline CDR1 reads MNHEY; CDR2 reads SVGAGI. CDR3 length equals 13 residues. CDR3 DNA sequence: TGTGCCAGCGGCGGGGGGGGCTCCTACGAGCAGTACTTC. Its translation: CASGGGGSYEQYF.

A single count supports this clone. The V call is TRBV19, the J call TRBJ2-1, with TRBD2 identical over 12 bases. V lost 6 bases to trimming and J lost 8 bases; unmatched junction nucleotides: 8. Germline V lookup: CDR1 LNHDA, CDR2 SQIVND (reference sequence). The CDR3 runs to 15 residues. This CDR3 reads CASRPELAGGYEQFF. The CDR3 nucleotides read TGTGCCAGTAGGCCTGAACTAGCGGGAGGCTATGAGCAGTTCTTC.